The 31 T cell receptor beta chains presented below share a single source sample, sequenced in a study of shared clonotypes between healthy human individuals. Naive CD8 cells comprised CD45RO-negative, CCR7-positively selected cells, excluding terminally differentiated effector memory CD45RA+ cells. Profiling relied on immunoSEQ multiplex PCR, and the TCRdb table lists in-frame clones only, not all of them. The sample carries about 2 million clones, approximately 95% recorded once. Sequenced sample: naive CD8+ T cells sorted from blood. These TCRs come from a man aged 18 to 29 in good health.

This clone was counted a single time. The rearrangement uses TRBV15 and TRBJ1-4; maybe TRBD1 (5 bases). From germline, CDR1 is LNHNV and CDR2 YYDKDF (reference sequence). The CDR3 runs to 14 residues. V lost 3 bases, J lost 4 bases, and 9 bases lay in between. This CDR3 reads CATSSGAGNEKLFF. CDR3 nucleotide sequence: TGTGCCACCAGCAGTGGGGCAGGTAATGAAAAACTGTTTTTT.

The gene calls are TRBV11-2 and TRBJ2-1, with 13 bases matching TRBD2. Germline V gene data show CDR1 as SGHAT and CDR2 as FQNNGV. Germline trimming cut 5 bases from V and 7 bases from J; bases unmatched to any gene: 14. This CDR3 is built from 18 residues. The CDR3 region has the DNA TGTGCCAGCAGCGACCAACTAGAGACTAGCGGGAGGTCGAATGAGCAGTTCTTC. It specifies CASSDQLETSGRSNEQFF.

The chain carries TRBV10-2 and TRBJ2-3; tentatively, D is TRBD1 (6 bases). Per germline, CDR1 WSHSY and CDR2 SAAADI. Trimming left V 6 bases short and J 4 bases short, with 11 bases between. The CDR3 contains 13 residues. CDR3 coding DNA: TGCGCCAGCAGCTACACAGGGCCAGATACGCAGTATTTT. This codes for CASSYTGPDTQYF.

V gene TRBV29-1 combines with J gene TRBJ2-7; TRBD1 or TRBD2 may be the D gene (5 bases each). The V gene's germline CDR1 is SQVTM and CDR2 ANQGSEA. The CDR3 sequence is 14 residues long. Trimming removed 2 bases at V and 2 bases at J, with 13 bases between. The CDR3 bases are TGCAGCGTTGAAACGGGGCTGCGGACCTACGAGCAGTACTTC. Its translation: CSVETGLRTYEQYF.

The CDR3 nucleotides are TGTGCCAGCAGCCCCCCCGGACCTCGACAAGCTTTCTTT. Amino acid sequence: CASSPPGPRQAFF. The chain employs TRBV7-9 and TRBJ1-1; no clear D gene. V was trimmed by 5 bases and J by 9 bases, leaving 16 bases between them. CDR3 length: 13 residues. Germline CDR1 and CDR2: SEHNR and FQNEAQ (reference sequence).

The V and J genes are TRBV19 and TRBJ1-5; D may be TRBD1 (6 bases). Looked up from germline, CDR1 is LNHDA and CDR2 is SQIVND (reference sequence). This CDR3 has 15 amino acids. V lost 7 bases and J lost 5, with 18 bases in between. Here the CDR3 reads CASTLLGGYDQPQHF. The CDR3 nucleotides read TGTGCCAGTACCCTTCTAGGGGGATATGATCAGCCCCAGCATTTT.

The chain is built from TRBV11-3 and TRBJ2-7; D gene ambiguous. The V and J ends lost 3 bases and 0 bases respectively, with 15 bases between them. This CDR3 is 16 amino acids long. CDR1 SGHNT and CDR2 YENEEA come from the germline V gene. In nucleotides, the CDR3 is TGTGCCAGCAGCTTCCTAACTGGAACAAGCTCCTACGAGCAGTACTTC. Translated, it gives CASSFLTGTSSYEQYF.

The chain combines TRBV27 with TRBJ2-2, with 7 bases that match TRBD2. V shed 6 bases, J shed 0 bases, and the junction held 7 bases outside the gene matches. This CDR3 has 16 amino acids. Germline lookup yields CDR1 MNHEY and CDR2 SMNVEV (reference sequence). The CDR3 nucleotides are TGTGCCAGCAGCCCCCTGGCGGGGGCGAACACCGGGGAGCTGTTTTTT. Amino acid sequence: CASSPLAGANTGELFF.

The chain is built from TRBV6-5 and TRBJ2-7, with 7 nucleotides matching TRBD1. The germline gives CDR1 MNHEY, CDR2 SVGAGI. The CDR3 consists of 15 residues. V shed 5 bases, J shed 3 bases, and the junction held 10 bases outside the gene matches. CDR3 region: CASSTSEGAIYEQYF. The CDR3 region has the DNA TGTGCCAGCAGTACCTCTGAGGGGGCTATCTACGAGCAGTACTTC.

The CDR3 DNA sequence: TGTGCCAGCAGCGCGACAGGGTCAACTAATGAAAAACTGTTTTTT. Amino acids: CASSATGSTNEKLFF. This sequence joins TRBV9 and TRBJ1-4, with 7 bases matching TRBD1. CDR1 is SGDLS, CDR2 YYNGEE, per germline. The CDR3 has 15 amino acids. V was pared by 3 bases and J by 0 bases, with 2 bases of the junction left unmatched.

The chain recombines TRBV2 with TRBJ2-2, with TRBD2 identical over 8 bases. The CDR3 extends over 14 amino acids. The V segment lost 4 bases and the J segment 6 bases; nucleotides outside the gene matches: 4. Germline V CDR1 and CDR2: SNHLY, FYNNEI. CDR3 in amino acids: CASSGGLAPGELFF. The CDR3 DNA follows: TGTGCCAGCAGTGGTGGACTAGCCCCCGGGGAGCTGTTTTTT.

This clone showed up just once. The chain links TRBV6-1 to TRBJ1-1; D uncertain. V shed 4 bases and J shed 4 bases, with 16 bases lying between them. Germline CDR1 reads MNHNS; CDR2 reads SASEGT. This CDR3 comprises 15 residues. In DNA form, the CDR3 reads TGTGCCAGCAGTGCGCTGGAAGGGATGGGCACTGAAGCTTTCTTT. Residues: CASSALEGMGTEAFF.

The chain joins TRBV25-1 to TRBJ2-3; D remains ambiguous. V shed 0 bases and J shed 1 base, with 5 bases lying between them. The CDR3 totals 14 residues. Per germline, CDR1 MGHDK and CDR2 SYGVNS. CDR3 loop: CASSEYDGTDTQYF. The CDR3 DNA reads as TGTGCCAGCAGTGAATATGACGGCACAGATACGCAGTATTTT.

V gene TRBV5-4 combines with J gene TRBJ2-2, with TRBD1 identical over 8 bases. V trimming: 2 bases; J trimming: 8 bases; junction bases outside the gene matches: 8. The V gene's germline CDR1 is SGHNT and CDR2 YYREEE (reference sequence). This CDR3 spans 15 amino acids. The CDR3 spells CASSFGLDRVGELFF. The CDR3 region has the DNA TGTGCCAGCAGCTTTGGATTGGACAGGGTTGGGGAGCTGTTTTTT.

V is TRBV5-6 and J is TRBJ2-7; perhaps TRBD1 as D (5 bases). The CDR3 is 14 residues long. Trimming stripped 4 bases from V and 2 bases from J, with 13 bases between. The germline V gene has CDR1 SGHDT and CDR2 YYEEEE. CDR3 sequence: CASSITGATYEQYF. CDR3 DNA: TGTGCCAGCAGCATCACAGGTGCCACCTACGAGCAGTACTTC.

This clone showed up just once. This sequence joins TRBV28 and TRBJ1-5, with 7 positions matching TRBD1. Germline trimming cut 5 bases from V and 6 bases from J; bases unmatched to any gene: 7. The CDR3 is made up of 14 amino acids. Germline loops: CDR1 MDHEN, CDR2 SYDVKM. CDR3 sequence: CASSLRGGRQPQHF. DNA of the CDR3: TGTGCCAGCAGTCTCCGAGGGGGCCGTCAGCCCCAGCATTTT. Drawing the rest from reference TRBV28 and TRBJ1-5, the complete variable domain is DVKVTQSSRYLVKRTGEKVFLECVQDMDHENMFWYRQDPGLGLRLIYFSYDVKMKEKGDIPEGYSVSREKKERFSLILESASTNQTSMYLCASSLRGGRQPQHFGDGTRLSIL.

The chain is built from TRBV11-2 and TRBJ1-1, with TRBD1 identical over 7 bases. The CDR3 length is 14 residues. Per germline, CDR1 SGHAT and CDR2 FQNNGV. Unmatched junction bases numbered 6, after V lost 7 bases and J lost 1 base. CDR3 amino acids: CASTYQGGNTEAFF. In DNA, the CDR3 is TGTGCCAGCACCTACCAGGGGGGGAACACTGAAGCTTTCTTT.

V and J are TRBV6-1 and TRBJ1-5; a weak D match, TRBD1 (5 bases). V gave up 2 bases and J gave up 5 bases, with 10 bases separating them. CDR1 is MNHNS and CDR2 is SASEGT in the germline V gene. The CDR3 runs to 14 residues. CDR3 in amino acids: CASSERGVYQPQHF. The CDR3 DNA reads TGTGCCAGCAGTGAAAGAGGGGTGTATCAGCCCCAGCATTTT.

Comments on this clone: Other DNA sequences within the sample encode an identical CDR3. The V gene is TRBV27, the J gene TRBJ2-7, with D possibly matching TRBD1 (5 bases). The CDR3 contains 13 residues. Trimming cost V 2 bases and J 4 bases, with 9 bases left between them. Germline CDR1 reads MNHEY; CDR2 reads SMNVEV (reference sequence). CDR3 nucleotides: TGTGCCAGCAGTTTACGTCAGGGTTACGAGCAGTACTTC. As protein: CASSLRQGYEQYF.

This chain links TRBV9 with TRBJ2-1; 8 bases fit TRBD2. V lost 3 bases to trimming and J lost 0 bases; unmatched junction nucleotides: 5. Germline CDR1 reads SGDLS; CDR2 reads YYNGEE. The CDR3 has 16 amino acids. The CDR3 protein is CASSASLAGSYNEQFF. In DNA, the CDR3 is TGTGCCAGCAGCGCCTCTCTAGCGGGCTCCTACAATGAGCAGTTCTTC.

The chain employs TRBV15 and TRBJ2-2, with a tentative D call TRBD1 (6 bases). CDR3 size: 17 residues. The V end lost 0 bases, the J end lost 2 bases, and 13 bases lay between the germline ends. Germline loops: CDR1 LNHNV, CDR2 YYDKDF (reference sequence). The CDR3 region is CATSRDRVGANTGELFF. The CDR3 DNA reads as TGTGCCACCAGCAGAGATAGGGTGGGGGCCAACACCGGGGAGCTGTTTTTT. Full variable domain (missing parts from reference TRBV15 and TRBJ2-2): DAMVIQNPRYQVTQFGKPVTLSCSQTLNHNVMYWYQQKSSQAPKLLFHYYDKDFNNEADTPDNFQSRRPNTSFCFLDIRSPGLGDTAMYLCATSRDRVGANTGELFFGEGSRLTVL.

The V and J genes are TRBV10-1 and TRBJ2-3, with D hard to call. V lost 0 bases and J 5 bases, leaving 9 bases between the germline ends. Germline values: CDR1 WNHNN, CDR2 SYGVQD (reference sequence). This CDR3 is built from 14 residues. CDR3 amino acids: CASSESDWLDTQYF. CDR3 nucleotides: TGCGCCAGCAGTGAGTCAGACTGGTTAGATACGCAGTATTTT.

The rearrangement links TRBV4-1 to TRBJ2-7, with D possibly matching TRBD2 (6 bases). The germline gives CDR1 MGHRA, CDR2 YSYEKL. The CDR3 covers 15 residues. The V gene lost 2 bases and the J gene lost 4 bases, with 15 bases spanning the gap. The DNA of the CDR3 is TGCGCCAGCAGCCAACAGCCGGGACTTTCGTACGAGCAGTACTTC. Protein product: CASSQQPGLSYEQYF.

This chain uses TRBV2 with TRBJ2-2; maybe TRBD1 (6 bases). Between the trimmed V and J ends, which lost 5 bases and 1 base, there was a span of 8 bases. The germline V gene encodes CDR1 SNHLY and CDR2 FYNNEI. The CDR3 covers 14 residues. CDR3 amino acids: CASSWTVNTGELFF. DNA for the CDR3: TGTGCCAGCAGTTGGACAGTGAACACCGGGGAGCTGTTTTTT.

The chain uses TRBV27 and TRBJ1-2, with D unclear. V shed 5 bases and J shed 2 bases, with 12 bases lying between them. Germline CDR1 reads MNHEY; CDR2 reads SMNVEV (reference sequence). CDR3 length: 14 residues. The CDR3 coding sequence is TGTGCCAGCAGTCCAACAGAGGGCAACTATGGCTACACCTTC. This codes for CASSPTEGNYGYTF.

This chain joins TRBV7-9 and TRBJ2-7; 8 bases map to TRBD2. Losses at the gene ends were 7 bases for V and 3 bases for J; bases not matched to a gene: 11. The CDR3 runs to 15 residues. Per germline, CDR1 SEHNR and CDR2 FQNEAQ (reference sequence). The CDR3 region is CASTKEPGLVYEQYF. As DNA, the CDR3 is TGTGCCAGCACCAAAGAACCGGGACTAGTCTACGAGCAGTACTTC.

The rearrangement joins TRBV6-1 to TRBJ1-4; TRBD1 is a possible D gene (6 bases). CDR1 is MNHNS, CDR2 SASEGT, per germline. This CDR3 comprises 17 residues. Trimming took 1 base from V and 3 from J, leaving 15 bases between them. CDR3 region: CASSEVDRTFPNEKLFF. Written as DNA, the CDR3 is TGTGCCAGCAGTGAAGTTGACAGGACATTCCCTAATGAAAAACTGTTTTTT.

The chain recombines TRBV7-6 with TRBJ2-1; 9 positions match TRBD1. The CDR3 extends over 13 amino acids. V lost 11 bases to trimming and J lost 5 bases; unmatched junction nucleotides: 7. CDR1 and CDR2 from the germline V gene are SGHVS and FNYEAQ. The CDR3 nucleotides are TGTGCCTCGGGACAGGGACCCCACAATGAGCAGTTCTTC. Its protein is CASGQGPHNEQFF.

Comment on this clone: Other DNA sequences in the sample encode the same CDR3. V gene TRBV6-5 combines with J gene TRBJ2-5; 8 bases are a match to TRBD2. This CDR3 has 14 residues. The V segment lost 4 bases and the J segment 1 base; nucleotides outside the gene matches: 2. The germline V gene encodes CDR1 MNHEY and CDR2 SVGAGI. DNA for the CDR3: TGTGCCAGCAGTTTAGCGGGGTCCCAAGAGACCCAGTACTTC. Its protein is CASSLAGSQETQYF.

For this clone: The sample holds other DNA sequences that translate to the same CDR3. CDR3 bases: TGTGCCTGGAGTGTCAATGAGCAGTTCTTC. Encoded protein: CAWSVNEQFF. The chain is built from TRBV30 and TRBJ2-1; D gene unclear. The V gene lost 0 bases and the J gene lost 6 bases, with 0 bases spanning the gap. Per the germline V gene, CDR1 is GTSNPN and CDR2 is SVGIG (reference sequence). The CDR3 length is 10 residues.

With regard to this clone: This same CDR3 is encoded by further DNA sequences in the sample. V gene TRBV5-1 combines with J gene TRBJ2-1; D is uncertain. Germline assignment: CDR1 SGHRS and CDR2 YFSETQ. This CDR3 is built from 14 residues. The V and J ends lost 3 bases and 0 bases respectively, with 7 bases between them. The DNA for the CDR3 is TGCGCCAGCAGCTATGGTAGCTCCTACAATGAGCAGTTCTTC. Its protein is CASSYGSSYNEQFF.